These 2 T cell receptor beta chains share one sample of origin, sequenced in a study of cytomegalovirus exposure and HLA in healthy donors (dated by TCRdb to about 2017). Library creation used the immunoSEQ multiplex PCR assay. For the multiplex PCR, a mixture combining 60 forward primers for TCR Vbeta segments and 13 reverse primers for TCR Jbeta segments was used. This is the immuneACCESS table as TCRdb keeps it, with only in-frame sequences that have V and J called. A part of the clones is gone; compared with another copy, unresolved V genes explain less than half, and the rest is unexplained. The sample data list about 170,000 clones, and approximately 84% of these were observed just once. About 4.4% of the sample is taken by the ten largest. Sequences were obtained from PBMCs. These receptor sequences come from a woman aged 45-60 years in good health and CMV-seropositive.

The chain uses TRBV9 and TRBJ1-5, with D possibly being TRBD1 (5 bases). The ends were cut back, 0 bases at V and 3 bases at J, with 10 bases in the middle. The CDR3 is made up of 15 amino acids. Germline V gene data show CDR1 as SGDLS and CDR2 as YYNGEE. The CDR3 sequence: CASSVAPGLNQPQHF. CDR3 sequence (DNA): TGTGCCAGCAGCGTAGCCCCAGGGCTCAATCAGCCCCAGCATTTT.

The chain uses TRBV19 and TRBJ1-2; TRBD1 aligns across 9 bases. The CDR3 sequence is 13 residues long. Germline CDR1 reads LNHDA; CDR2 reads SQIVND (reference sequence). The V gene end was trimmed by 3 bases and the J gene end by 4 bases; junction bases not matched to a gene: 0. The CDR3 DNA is TGTGCCAGTAGTATGACAGGGGGCTATGGCTACACCTTC. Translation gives CASSMTGGYGYTF.